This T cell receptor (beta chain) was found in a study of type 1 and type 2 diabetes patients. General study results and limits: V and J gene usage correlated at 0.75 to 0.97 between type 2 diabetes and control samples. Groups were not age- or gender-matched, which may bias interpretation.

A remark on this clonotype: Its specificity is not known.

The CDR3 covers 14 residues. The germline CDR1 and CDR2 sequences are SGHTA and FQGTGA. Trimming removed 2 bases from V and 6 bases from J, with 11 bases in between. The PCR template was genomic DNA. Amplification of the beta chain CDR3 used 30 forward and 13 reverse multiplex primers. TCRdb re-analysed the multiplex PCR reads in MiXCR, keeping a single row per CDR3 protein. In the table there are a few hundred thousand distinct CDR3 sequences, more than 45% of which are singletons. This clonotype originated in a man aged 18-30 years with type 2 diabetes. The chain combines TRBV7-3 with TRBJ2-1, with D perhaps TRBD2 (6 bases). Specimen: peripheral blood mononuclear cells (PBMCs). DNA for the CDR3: TGTGCCAGCAGCTTAGGAAAGGGACTCAATGAGCAGTTCTTC. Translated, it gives CASSLGKGLNEQFF.